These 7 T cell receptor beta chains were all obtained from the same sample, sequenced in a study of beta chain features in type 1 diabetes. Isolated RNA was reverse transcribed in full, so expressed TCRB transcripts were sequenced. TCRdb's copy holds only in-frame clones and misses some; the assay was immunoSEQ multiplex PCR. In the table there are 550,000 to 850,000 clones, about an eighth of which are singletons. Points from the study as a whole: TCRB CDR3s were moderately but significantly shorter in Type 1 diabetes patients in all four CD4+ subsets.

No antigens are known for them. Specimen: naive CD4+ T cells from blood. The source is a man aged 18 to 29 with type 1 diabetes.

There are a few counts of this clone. The CDR3 DNA sequence: TGTGCCTGGAGAATAAGAAACACCGGGGAGCTGTTTTTT. Translation gives CAWRIRNTGELFF. V and J are TRBV30 and TRBJ2-2; D gene unclear. The CDR3 runs 13 residues. CDR1 and CDR2 (germline): GTSNPN, SVGIG (reference sequence). V lost 3 bases and J 2 bases, leaving 7 bases between the germline ends.

CDR3: CASTLGLNTEAFF. The CDR3 DNA reads as TGTGCCAGTACTTTAGGGTTGAACACTGAAGCTTTCTTT. This sequence joins TRBV25-1 and TRBJ1-1; no clear D gene. Looked up from germline, CDR1 is MGHDK and CDR2 is SYGVNS. V gave up 9 bases and J gave up 0 bases, with 11 bases separating them. The CDR3 consists of 13 residues.

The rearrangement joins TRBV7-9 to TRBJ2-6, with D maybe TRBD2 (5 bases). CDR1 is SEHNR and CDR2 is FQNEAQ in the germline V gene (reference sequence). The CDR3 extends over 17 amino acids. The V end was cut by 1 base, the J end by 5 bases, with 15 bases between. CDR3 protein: CASSLEADPLRANVLTF. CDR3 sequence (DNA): TGTGCCAGCAGCTTAGAAGCGGACCCACTGCGGGCCAACGTCCTGACTTTC.

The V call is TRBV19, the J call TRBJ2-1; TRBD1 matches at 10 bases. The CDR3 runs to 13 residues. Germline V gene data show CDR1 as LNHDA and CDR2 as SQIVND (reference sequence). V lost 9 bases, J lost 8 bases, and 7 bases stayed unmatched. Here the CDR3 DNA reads TGTGCCAGCCGGGACAGGGGTTCCCATGAGCAGTTCTTC. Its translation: CASRDRGSHEQFF.

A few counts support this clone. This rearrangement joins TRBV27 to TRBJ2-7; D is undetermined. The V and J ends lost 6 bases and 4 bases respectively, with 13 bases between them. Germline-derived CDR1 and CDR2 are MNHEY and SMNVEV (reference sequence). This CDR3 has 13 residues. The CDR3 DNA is TGTGCCAGCAGCACCGGAAAGATTTACGAGCAGTACTTC. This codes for CASSTGKIYEQYF.

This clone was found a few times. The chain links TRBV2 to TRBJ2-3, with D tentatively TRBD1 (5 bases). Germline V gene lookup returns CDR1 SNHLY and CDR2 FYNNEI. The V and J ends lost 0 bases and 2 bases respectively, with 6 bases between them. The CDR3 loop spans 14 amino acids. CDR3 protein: CASSEAGPTDTQYF. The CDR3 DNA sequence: TGTGCCAGCAGTGAAGCGGGGCCCACAGATACGCAGTATTTT. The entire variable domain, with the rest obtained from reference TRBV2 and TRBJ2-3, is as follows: EPEVTQTPSHQVTQMGQEVILRCVPISNHLYFYWYRQILGQKVEFLVSFYNNEISEKSEIFDDQFSVERPDGSNFTLKIRSTKLEDSAMYFCASSEAGPTDTQYFGPGTRLTVL.

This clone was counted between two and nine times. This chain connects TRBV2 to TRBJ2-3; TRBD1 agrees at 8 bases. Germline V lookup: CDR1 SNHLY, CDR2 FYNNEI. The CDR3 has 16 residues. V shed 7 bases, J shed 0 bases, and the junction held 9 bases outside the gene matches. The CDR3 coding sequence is TGTGCCAGCACCCTTGCGACAGGGGATAGCACAGATACGCAGTATTTT. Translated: CASTLATGDSTDTQYF.